This T cell receptor beta chain is from a study of T cells in Graves' hyperthyroidism and ophthalmopathy. Details on this clonotype: Its target is not known.

TCR beta CDR3 region amplification was performed from RNA transcripts. First-round RT-PCR of the TCR CDR3 relied on the HTBI primer set. Using its own MiXCR run on the multiplex PCR reads, TCRdb lists one record per CDR3 protein. The sample holds approximately 400,000 distinct CDR3 sequences; about an eighth are singletons and the top ten take 28%. Clinical symptoms, serum thyroxine and TRAb, thyroid ultrasound and orbital computed tomography together formed the diagnostic basis. Findings of the study overall: The model's output predicted ophthalmopathy at a median of about 5.9 months prior to onset.

Sequencing was carried out using blood. The sequence came from a man in his fifties or sixties with Graves' ophthalmopathy.

CDR3 in amino acids: CASSQAPRSEQFF. Written as DNA, the CDR3 is TGCGCCAGCAGCCAAGCACCCAGGTCTGAGCAGTTCTTC. The chain joins TRBV4-1 to TRBJ2-1; D is unresolved. CDR1 MGHRA and CDR2 YSYEKL come from the germline V gene. The CDR3 sequence is 13 residues long. V dropped 1 base and J dropped 9 bases, with 10 bases sitting between them.